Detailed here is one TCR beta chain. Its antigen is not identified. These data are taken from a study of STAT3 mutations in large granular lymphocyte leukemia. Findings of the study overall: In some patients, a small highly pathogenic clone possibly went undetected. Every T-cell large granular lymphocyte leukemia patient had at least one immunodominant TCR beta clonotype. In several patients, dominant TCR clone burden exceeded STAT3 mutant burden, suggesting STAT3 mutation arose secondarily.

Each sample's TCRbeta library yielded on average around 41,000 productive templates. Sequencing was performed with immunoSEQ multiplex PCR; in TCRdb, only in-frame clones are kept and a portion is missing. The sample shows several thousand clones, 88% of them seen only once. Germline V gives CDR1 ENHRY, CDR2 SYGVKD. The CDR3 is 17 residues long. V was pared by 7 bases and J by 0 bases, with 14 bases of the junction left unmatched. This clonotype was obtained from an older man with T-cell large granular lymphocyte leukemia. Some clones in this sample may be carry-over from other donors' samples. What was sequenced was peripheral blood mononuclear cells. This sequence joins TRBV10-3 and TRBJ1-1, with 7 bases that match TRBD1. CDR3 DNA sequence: TGTGCCATCATGGGGGGCTCGGGGACAGAGTTGAACACTGAAGCTTTCTTT. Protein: CAIMGGSGTELNTEAFF.